This T cell receptor (beta chain) was recovered during a study of T-cell memory formation after mild COVID-19. This clonotype occurred a few times. The CDR3 runs to 13 residues. Per the germline V gene, CDR1 is MNHEY and CDR2 is SVGAGI. The trim removed 7 bases at V and 7 bases at J, leaving 10 bases unmatched. TCRdb recomputed calls from the 5' RACE reads with MiXCR, one row per CDR3 protein. The table has about 430,000 distinct CDR3 sequences, roughly 17% seen once; the top ten hold about 22%. The TCR sequence derives from a man younger than 35 who had mild COVID-19 (a few samples of this study predate the infection). Cell type and time point are not known. This rearrangement joins TRBV6-5 to TRBJ2-7, with 7 bases that match TRBD1. Sequenced material: PBMCs or a T cell subset sorted from them (not recorded which). The CDR3 nucleotides are TGTGCCAGCAAGAACTACAGGGGTGGAGAGCAGTACTTC. Its protein is CASKNYRGGEQYF.